The TCR beta chain under discussion was sequenced for a study of prognosis after radiotherapy for stage I lung cancer. The overall study: April 2018 to January 2019 saw enrollment of stage I non-small cell lung cancer patients. Study findings and constraints: The way patients used TRBV and TRBJ genes reportedly differed depending on whether they had metastases.

The sample holds many counts of this clonotype. Its antigen is unknown. Researchers used two-round multiplex PCR to amplify TCR beta CDR3 starting from genomic DNA. Initially, in first-round PCR, primers specific to each TRBV and TRBJ gene were used. TCRdb itself ran the multiplex PCR reads through MiXCR, one entry per CDR3 protein. Among some 38,000 distinct CDR3 sequences, 24% were seen once, and the ten largest hold less than 30%. Sequences were derived from PBMCs, sampled before or after stereotactic body radiation therapy (not recorded which). This TCR derives from a donor aged 50 or older with non-small cell lung cancer.

The CDR3 protein is CASSPPPGAREQYF. The CDR3 DNA reads TGTGCCAGCAGCCCCCCCCCGGGGGCGAGGGAGCAGTACTTC. This chain links TRBV28 with TRBJ2-7; D tentatively reads TRBD1 or TRBD2 (6 bases each). Trimming stripped 6 bases from V and 7 bases from J, with 19 bases between. Per germline, CDR1 MDHEN and CDR2 SYDVKM. CDR3 size: 14 residues.